The 5 T cell receptor beta chains presented below share a single source sample, sequenced in a study of cytomegalovirus exposure and HLA in healthy donors (dated by TCRdb to 2016 to 2017). The library was prepared using the immunoSEQ multiplex PCR assay. The multiplex PCR relied on a mix of 60 forward primers for TCR Vbeta segments and 13 reverse primers for TCR Jbeta segments. TCRdb stores this immuneACCESS table with in-frame sequences only. Part of the clones is absent; in the studies checked, under half of the shortfall reflects unresolved V genes, and no reason is known for the rest. The sample has 250,000 or so clones on record, 92% of them singletons. The ten largest clones take up about 1.7% of the sample. Sequencing was done on a sample of PBMCs. The receptors originated from a girl aged 2-10 years in good health and CMV-seronegative.

This chain's CDR3 is CASSPARGFTDTQYF. Written as DNA, the CDR3 is TGTGCCAGCAGTCCGGCCCGCGGGTTCACAGATACGCAGTATTTT. The V gene is TRBV5-5, the J gene TRBJ2-3; D may be TRBD2 (5 bases). Trimming left V 5 bases short and J 2 bases short, with 15 bases between. CDR1 is SGHKS and CDR2 is YYEKEE in the germline V gene (reference sequence). The CDR3 extends over 15 amino acids. The full variable domain, its missing parts supplied by reference TRBV5-5 and TRBJ2-3, is DAGVTQSPTHLIKTRGQQVTLRCSPISGHKSVSWYQQVLGQGPQFIFQYYEKEERGRGNFPDRFSARQFPNYSSELNVNALLLGDSALYLCASSPARGFTDTQYFGPGTRLTVL.

The genes are TRBV18 and TRBJ1-5; 7 positions match TRBD1. CDR1 and CDR2 (germline): KGHSH, LQKENI. The CDR3 is 17 amino acids. The junction had 11 bases not matched to a gene; V was cut back by 4 bases and J by 2 bases. Written as DNA, the CDR3 is TGTGCCAGCTCACTCGACAGGGTAGGGTGGGGCAATCAGCCCCAGCATTTT. It translates to CASSLDRVGWGNQPQHF.

V and J are TRBV6-5 and TRBJ1-5; TRBD1 might be the D (5 bases). Trimming removed 2 bases at V and 7 bases at J, with 9 bases between. Per the germline V gene, CDR1 is MNHEY and CDR2 is SVGAGI. The CDR3 is 13 amino acids. The CDR3 region is CASSYAGYQPQHF. CDR3 nucleotides: TGTGCCAGCAGTTACGCAGGGTACCAGCCCCAGCATTTT.

The chain links TRBV2 to TRBJ2-2, with 11 bases matching TRBD1. The CDR3 loop spans 16 amino acids. Germline V CDR1 and CDR2: SNHLY, FYNNEI. V was pared by 7 bases and J by 3 bases, with 7 bases of the junction left unmatched. In nucleotides, the CDR3 is TGTGCCAGCACCCCATCGGACAGGGGGCACACCGGGGAGCTGTTTTTT. Its protein is CASTPSDRGHTGELFF. The full variable domain, rest sourced from reference TRBV2 and TRBJ2-2, is EPEVTQTPSHQVTQMGQEVILRCVPISNHLYFYWYRQILGQKVEFLVSFYNNEISEKSEIFDDQFSVERPDGSNFTLKIRSTKLEDSAMYFCASTPSDRGHTGELFFGEGSRLTVL.

The chain uses TRBV5-6 and TRBJ1-1; D is possibly TRBD1 (5 bases). V dropped 4 bases and J dropped 5 bases, with 18 bases sitting between them. The CDR3 loop spans 15 amino acids. Germline lookup yields CDR1 SGHDT and CDR2 YYEEEE. This CDR3 is CASSPWGGVGTEAFF. For the CDR3, the DNA is TGTGCCAGCAGCCCATGGGGGGGGGTAGGTACTGAAGCTTTCTTT. Full variable domain (missing parts from reference TRBV5-6 and TRBJ1-1): DAGVTQSPTHLIKTRGQQVTLRCSPKSGHDTVSWYQQALGQGPQFIFQYYEEEERQRGNFPDRFSGHQFPNYSSELNVNALLLGDSALYLCASSPWGGVGTEAFFGQGTRLTVV.